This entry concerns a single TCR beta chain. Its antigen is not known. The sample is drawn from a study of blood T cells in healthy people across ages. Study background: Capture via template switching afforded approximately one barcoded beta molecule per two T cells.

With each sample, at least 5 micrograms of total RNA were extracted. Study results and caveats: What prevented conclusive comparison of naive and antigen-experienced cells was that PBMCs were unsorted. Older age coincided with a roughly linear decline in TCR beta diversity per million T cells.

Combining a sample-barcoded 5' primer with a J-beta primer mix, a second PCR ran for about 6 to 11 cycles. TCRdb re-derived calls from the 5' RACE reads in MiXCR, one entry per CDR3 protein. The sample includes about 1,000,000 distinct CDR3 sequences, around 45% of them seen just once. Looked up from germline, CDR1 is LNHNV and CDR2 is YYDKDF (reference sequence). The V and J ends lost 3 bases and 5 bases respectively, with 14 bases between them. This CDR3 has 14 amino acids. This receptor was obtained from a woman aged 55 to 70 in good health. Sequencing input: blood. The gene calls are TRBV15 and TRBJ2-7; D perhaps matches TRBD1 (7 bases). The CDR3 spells CATSSGGTAHEQYF. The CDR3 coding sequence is TGTGCCACCAGCAGTGGGGGGACAGCTCACGAGCAGTACTTC.